These 5 T cell receptor beta chains were all obtained from the same sample, sequenced in a study of T cell responses to AZD1222 COVID-19 vaccine. Profiled with immunoSEQ multiplex PCR; TCRdb holds only in-frame clones, not every one. Among fewer than 85,000 clones listed, more than 90% were seen once. The specimen was peripheral blood, collected on day 0 of AZD1222 vaccination. The receptors derive from an adult in good health.

DNA of the CDR3: TGTGCCAGCAGTTGGCTTGGCTACGAGCAGTACTTC. The encoded protein is CASSWLGYEQYF. The chain uses TRBV28 and TRBJ2-7; no clear D. V lost 4 bases to trimming and J lost 3 bases, with 7 bases between them. This CDR3 contains 12 residues. The germline gives CDR1 MDHEN, CDR2 SYDVKM.

V and J are TRBV30 and TRBJ1-3, with TRBD1 as a possible D gene (6 bases). This CDR3 has 15 residues. Germline CDR1 is GTSNPN and CDR2 is SVGIG (reference sequence). Trimming cost V 7 bases and J 2 bases, with 18 bases left between them. The CDR3 here is CASPLTRDTGNTIYF. In DNA form, the CDR3 reads TGTGCCTCCCCCCTCACTCGGGACACTGGAAACACCATATATTTT.

This chain joins TRBV6-2 or TRBV6-3 and TRBJ2-7, with unresolved D. CDR1 is MNHEY and CDR2 is SVGEGT in the germline V gene. Trimming left V 5 bases short and J 3 bases short, with 8 bases between. The length of the CDR3 is 12 residues. The CDR3: CASSPLSYEQYF. CDR3 nucleotide sequence: TGTGCCAGCAGTCCCTTGAGCTACGAGCAGTACTTC.

The chain links TRBV30 to TRBJ1-2; D ambiguous. The length of the CDR3 is 17 residues. Per the germline V gene, CDR1 is GTSNPN and CDR2 is SVGIG (reference sequence). Trimming pared 3 bases from V and 5 bases from J, leaving 25 bases between. The chain's CDR3 is CAWSDKVGGRSIYGYTF. In DNA, the CDR3 is TGTGCCTGGAGCGATAAGGTGGGCGGGCGCAGTATTTATGGCTACACCTTC.

The rearrangement uses TRBV18 and TRBJ2-7; no reliable D call. Germline CDR1 KGHSH, CDR2 LQKENI. The CDR3 loop spans 14 amino acids. Trimming stripped 4 bases from V and 4 bases from J, with 14 bases between. CDR3 residues: CASSRPFDSYEQYF. CDR3 coding DNA: TGTGCCAGCTCACGCCCCTTCGATAGTTACGAGCAGTACTTC.